This T cell receptor (beta chain) derives from a study of cytomegalovirus exposure and HLA in healthy donors. Profiling relied on immunoSEQ multiplex PCR, and the TCRdb table lists in-frame clones only, not all of them. The sample holds about 73,000 clones, about 90% seen once. From germline, CDR1 is SQVTM and CDR2 ANQGSEA. J gave up 6 bases and V 7 bases, and 17 bases lay outside the gene matches. CDR3 length equals 16 residues. Of note for this clone: Antigen: not known.

Study conclusions and caveats: According to a subsequent analysis, TCR clusters from the first cohort were inclined to appear together in the 110 or so validation repertoires.

The sample comprised PBMCs. This sequence was found in a woman between 18 and 30 years old in good health and CMV-seropositive. The V call is TRBV29-1, the J call TRBJ2-3, with TRBD2 matching over 9 bases. The CDR3 coding sequence is TGCAGCGCATCCCAGCTAGCGGGATGGAGTGAGGATACGCAGTATTTT. Translated, it gives CSASQLAGWSEDTQYF.